These T cell receptor beta chains were read from a single sample in a study of T cell responses to AZD1222 COVID-19 vaccine. Libraries were prepared by immunoSEQ multiplex PCR; TCRdb keeps only in-frame clonotypes and omits some of them. The data show about 150,000 clones, just over 90% seen once. Sample: peripheral blood, taken 28 days after the second AZD1222 dose. These TCRs come from an adult who received the AZD1222 COVID-19 vaccine. Both conserved end residues are part of each CDR3. The D gene is left open where the match is weak. The listing skips clone size in some rows; elsewhere it reads once, few, many or a size class.

j_gene,v_gene,d_gene,abundance,CDR3aa,CDR3nt
TRBJ2-7,TRBV4-1,TRBD2,-,CASSQDKGLADTYEQYF,TGCGCCAGCAGCCAAGATAAGGGACTAGCAGATACCTACGAGCAGTACTTC
TRBJ2-3,TRBV29-1,TRBD2,-,CSVQGTSGGVADTQYF,TGCAGCGTGCAAGGGACTAGCGGGGGGGTCGCAGATACGCAGTATTTT
TRBJ1-1,TRBV3-1/TRBV3-2,-,once,CASSQERLPNTEAFF,TGTGCCAGCAGCCAAGAACGACTCCCGAACACTGAAGCTTTCTTT
TRBJ2-3,TRBV19,TRBD2,-,CASSIGRGGGDTQYF,TGTGCCAGTAGTATTGGGCGGGGGGGTGGAGATACGCAGTATTTT
TRBJ1-5,TRBV4-1,-,-,CASSQEGAQPQHF,TGCGCCAGCAGCCAAGAAGGAGCTCAGCCCCAGCATTTT
TRBJ1-5,TRBV4-1,-,-,CASSQGGLLTTSNQPQHF,TGCGCCAGCAGCCAAGGTGGCCTTTTAACGACCAGCAATCAGCCCCAGCATTTT
TRBJ2-7,TRBV13,TRBD1,-,CASSSGDRTTYEQYF,TGTGCCAGCAGCTCCGGGGACAGGACTACCTACGAGCAGTACTTC
TRBJ2-1,TRBV7-2,-,-,CASSHTGSGSYNEQFF,TGTGCCAGCAGTCATACAGGGTCGGGCTCCTACAATGAGCAGTTCTTC
TRBJ2-7,TRBV4-2,-,-,CASSPSGVSYEQYF,TGTGCCAGCAGCCCATCGGGCGTCTCCTACGAGCAGTACTTC
TRBJ2-7,TRBV5-1,-,once,CASSHGSPKNEQYF,TGCGCCAGCAGTCACGGGTCTCCTAAGAACGAGCAGTACTTC
TRBJ2-2,TRBV6-5,-,-,CASTAGRTNTGELFF,TGTGCCAGCACTGCGGGACGGACGAACACCGGGGAGCTGTTTTTT
TRBJ1-2,TRBV6-5,-,-,CASRHPNYGYTF,TGTGCCAGCAGGCATCCTAACTATGGCTACACCTTC
TRBJ1-5,TRBV12-3/TRBV12-4,-,-,CASSLRRDQPQHF,TGTGCCAGCAGCCTAAGACGCGATCAGCCCCAGCATTTT
TRBJ2-7,TRBV6-5,TRBD2,-,CASSFGLAGGTYEQYF,TGTGCCAGCAGTTTTGGACTAGCGGGAGGTACCTACGAGCAGTACTTC
TRBJ2-3,TRBV5-1,-,-,CASSLAFNTQYF,TGCGCCAGCAGCTTGGCCTTCAATACGCAGTATTTT
TRBJ1-1,TRBV27,TRBD1,-,CASSTNPGGRTEAFF,TGTGCCAGCAGCACCAACCCAGGGGGAAGGACTGAAGCTTTCTTT